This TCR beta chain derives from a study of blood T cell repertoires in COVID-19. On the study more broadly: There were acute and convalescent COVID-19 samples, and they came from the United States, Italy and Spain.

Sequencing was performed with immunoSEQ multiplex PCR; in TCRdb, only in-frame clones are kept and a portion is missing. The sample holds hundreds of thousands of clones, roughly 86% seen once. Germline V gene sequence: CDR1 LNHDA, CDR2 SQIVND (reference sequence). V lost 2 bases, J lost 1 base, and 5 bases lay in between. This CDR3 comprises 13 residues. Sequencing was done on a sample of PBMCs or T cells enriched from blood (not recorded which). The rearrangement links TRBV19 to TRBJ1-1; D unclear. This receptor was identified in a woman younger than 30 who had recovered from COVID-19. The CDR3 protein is CASSITANTEAFF. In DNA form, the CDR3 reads TGTGCCAGTAGTATAACAGCGAACACTGAAGCTTTCTTT.